This TCR beta chain originates from a study of T-cell memory formation after mild COVID-19. Turning to the study itself: TCR clusters largely stayed donor specific.

The authors produced TCR alpha and TCR beta cDNA libraries with sample barcodes and UMIs by 5'RACE using constant-segment primers. TCRdb fed the 5' RACE reads into MiXCR, producing one record per CDR3 protein. The sample lists over 300,000 distinct CDR3 sequences, around 20% occurring once. The TCR was taken from a man aged 18 to 29 who had mild COVID-19 (a few samples of this study predate the infection). Cell type and time point are not known. Material for sequencing was PBMCs or a T cell subset sorted from them (not recorded which).

Written as DNA, the CDR3 is TGTGCCAGCAGCTTACCGGGGGAGCAGGCGACGTCCTATAATTCACCCCTCCACTTT. It translates to CASSLPGEQATSYNSPLHF. V and J are TRBV7-8 and TRBJ1-6; D might be TRBD1 (5 bases). Germline-derived CDR1 and CDR2 are SGHVS and FQNEAQ. The V gene lost 2 bases and the J gene lost 1 base, with 18 bases spanning the gap. This CDR3 is built from 19 residues.